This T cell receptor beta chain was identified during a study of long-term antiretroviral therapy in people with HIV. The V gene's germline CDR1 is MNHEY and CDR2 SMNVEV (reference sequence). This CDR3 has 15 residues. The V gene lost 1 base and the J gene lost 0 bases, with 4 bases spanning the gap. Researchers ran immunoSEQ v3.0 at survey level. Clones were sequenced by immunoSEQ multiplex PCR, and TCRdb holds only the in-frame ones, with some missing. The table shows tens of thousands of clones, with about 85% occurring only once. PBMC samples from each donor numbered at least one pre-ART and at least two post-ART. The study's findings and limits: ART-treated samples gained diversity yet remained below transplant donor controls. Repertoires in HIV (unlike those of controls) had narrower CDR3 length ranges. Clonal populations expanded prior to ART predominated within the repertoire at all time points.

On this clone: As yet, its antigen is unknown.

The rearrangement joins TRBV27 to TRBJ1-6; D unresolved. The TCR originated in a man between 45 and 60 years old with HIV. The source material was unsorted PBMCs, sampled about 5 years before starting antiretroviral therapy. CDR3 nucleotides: TGTGCCAGCAGTTTATTAGTCTCCTATAATTCACCCCTCCACTTT. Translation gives CASSLLVSYNSPLHF.